This TCR beta chain emerged from a study of blood T cell repertoires in COVID-19. Clones were read by immunoSEQ multiplex PCR, and TCRdb kept only the in-frame ones, dropping some. The sample has over 200,000 clones; more than 75% are singletons. V trimming: 7 bases; J trimming: 4 bases; junction bases outside the gene matches: 8. Germline V gene data show CDR1 as MNHEY and CDR2 as SVGAGI. The CDR3 loop spans 15 amino acids. This clone was picked up one time. The gene calls are TRBV6-5 and TRBJ1-5, with 9 bases that match TRBD1. The sequence was collected from a man aged 55 to 70 who had recovered from COVID-19. The sample consisted of peripheral blood. CDR3 sequence: CASTPGGQGNQPQHF. In nucleotides, the CDR3 is TGTGCCAGCACCCCCGGTGGACAGGGGAATCAGCCCCAGCATTTT.